This T cell receptor (beta chain) was sequenced in a study of shared clonotypes between healthy human individuals. Of note for this clone: The sample has other DNA sequences that encode this CDR3 too.

Germline V gene data show CDR1 as SGHRS and CDR2 as YFSETQ. The CDR3 loop spans 12 amino acids. With 2 bases removed from V and 5 bases from J, the gap between germline ends came to 5 bases. Sequencing was performed with immunoSEQ multiplex PCR; in TCRdb, only in-frame clones are kept and a portion is missing. This table holds about 980,000 clones, 60% to 85% found once. This receptor was identified in a man between 18 and 29 years old in good health. The sequencing input was memory CD4+ T cells sorted from blood. Indicated subset: CD45RA-negative fraction. This rearrangement joins TRBV5-1 to TRBJ2-1, with D perhaps TRBD2 (5 bases). The CDR3 DNA sequence: TGCGCCAGCAGCTTAGCGGACAATGAGCAGTTCTTC. Translation gives CASSLADNEQFF.